Below are 5 T cell receptor beta chains sequenced from a single sample in a study of CD8+ T cells in alopecia areata (dated by TCRdb to 2016 to 2019). To prepare the library, the immunoSEQ multiplex PCR assay was applied. RNA was extracted from all samples and reverse transcribed into cDNA, which served as template for TCR sequencing. Not all clones reach the TCRdb copy of this immuneACCESS table, which keeps in-frame sequences only. Checked studies attribute under half of the gap to unresolved V genes and leave the rest unexplained. The sample contains 200,000 to 250,000 clones, about 57% of them found a single time. The leading ten clones occupy roughly 1.5% of the sample. Read against the paper, the sample's time point label means: less than five weeks on oral tofacitinib. Explained via the paper, the treatment or condition label denotes: oral pan-JAK inhibitor, 5-10 mg twice daily. This specimen was CD4+ T cells sorted from blood, taken at week 4, from a patient treated with tofacitinib. These receptors came from a human donor with alopecia areata.

This chain joins TRBV30 and TRBJ2-1; D is unresolved. CDR1 GTSNPN and CDR2 SVGIG come from the germline V gene (reference sequence). Deletions cut 0 bases from V and 0 bases from J, with 3 bases between. The CDR3 is made up of 13 amino acids. The CDR3 DNA reads as TGTGCCTGGAGTGTCGGCTCCTACAATGAGCAGTTCTTC. It codes for CAWSVGSYNEQFF.

The genes are TRBV4-3 and TRBJ1-5; unclear D gene. Germline loops: CDR1 LGHNA, CDR2 YSLEER. This CDR3 comprises 14 residues. Trimming took 1 base from V and 6 from J, leaving 10 bases between them. This chain's CDR3 is CASSQVSGGQPQHF. The CDR3 bases are TGCGCCAGCAGCCAAGTTAGTGGTGGTCAGCCCCAGCATTTT.

The chain's CDR3 is CSVEETEETQYF. The CDR3 DNA follows: TGCAGCGTTGAGGAGACTGAAGAGACCCAGTACTTC. The chain employs TRBV29-1 and TRBJ2-5, with D hard to call. The CDR3 consists of 12 residues. Trimming took 3 bases from V and 3 from J, leaving 8 bases between them. Germline values: CDR1 SQVTM, CDR2 ANQGSEA.

The chain is built from TRBV30 and TRBJ2-3, with unresolved D. V was trimmed by 0 bases and J by 1 base, leaving 8 bases between them. Per germline, CDR1 GTSNPN and CDR2 SVGIG (reference sequence). This CDR3 contains 14 residues. The CDR3 loop reads CAWSVQGRTDTQYF. CDR3 bases: TGTGCCTGGAGTGTACAAGGACGCACAGATACGCAGTATTTT.

Worth noting for this clone: Other nucleotide sequences from this sample produce the same CDR3. The rearrangement uses TRBV29-1 and TRBJ1-1; possibly TRBD1 for D (5 bases). CDR1 and CDR2 from the germline V gene are SQVTM and ANQGSEA. There are 13 residues in the CDR3. With 4 bases removed from V and 0 bases from J, the gap between germline ends came to 9 bases. The CDR3 reads CSVVGRMNTEAFF. The CDR3 nucleotides are TGCAGCGTTGTGGGACGTATGAACACTGAAGCTTTCTTT.